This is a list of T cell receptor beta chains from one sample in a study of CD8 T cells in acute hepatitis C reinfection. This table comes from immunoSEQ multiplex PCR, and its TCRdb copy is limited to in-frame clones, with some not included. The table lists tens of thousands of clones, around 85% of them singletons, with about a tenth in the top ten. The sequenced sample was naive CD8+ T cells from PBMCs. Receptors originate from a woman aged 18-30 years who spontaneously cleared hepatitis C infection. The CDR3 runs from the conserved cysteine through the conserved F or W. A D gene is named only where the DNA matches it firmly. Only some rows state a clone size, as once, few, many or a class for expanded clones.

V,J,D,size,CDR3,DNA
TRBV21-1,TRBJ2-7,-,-,CASSNSAVTYEQYF,TGTGCCAGCAGCAACTCGGCTGTAACCTACGAGCAGTACTTC
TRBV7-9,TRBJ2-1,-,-,CASSRTSALYNEQFF,TGTGCCAGCAGCCGCACTAGTGCGCTCTACAATGAGCAGTTCTTC
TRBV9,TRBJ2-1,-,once,CASSVGSEQFF,TGTGCCAGCAGCGTAGGGTCGGAGCAGTTCTTC
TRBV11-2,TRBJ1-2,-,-,CASSLDSYGYTF,TGTGCCAGCAGCTTAGACAGCTATGGCTACACCTTC
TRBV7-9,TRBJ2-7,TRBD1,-,CASSPGTGVTYEQYF,TGTGCCAGCAGCCCAGGGACAGGGGTTACCTACGAGCAGTACTTC
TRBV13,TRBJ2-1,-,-,CASSLKGGLVF,TGTGCCAGCAGCTTGAAAGGGGGTCTGGTCTTC
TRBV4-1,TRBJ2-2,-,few,CASSPEGVNTGELFF,TGCGCCAGCAGCCCAGAAGGGGTGAACACCGGGGAGCTGTTTTTT
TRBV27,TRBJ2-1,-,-,CASISGDEQFF,TGTGCCAGCATATCGGGCGATGAGCAGTTCTTC
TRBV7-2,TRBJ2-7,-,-,CASSITGPPNEQYF,TGTGCCAGCAGTATCACCGGGCCGCCAAACGAGCAGTACTTC
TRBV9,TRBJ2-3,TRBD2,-,CASSVESGEFAQYF,TGTGCCAGCAGCGTAGAAAGCGGGGAGTTCGCGCAGTATTTT
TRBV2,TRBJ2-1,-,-,CASSAKSSYNEQFF,TGTGCCAGCAGTGCTAAGAGCTCCTACAATGAGCAGTTCTTC
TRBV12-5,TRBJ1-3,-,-,CASGFPPRGGNTIYF,TGTGCTAGTGGTTTCCCCCCTCGGGGTGGAAACACCATATATTTT
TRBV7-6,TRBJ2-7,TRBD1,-,CASSLVGTGGNEQYF,TGTGCCAGCAGCTTAGTCGGGACAGGGGGCAACGAGCAGTACTTC
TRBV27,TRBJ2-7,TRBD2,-,CASSLLAGGSYEQYF,TGTGCCAGCAGTCTCCTAGCGGGAGGCTCCTACGAGCAGTACTTC
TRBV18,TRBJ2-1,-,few,CASSHPMRSPTEQFF,TGTGCCAGCTCACACCCCATGCGTTCCCCTACTGAGCAGTTCTTC
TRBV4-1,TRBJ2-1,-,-,CASSLRVGEQFF,TGCGCCAGCAGCCTTCGCGTAGGGGAGCAGTTCTTC
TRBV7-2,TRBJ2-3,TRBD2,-,CASSFLRREGRYTDTQYF,TGTGCCAGCAGCTTTTTAAGGCGGGAGGGAAGATACACAGATACGCAGTATTTT
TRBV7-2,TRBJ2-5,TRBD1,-,CASSRTGGAYLVETQYF,TGTGCCAGCAGCCGGACAGGGGGCGCCTACCTAGTTGAGACCCAGTACTTC
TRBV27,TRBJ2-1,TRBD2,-,CASSQYSGSGHNEQFF,TGTGCCAGCAGTCAGTATAGCGGGAGTGGTCATAATGAGCAGTTCTTC
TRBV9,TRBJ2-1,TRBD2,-,CASSPRQRENNEQFF,TGTGCCAGCAGCCCCAGACAGCGGGAGAACAATGAGCAGTTCTTC
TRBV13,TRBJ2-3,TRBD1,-,CASSPGTGVGTDTQYF,TGTGCCAGCAGCCCCGGGACAGGGGTTGGCACAGATACGCAGTATTTT
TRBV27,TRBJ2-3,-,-,CASSPSRAKHGTDTQYF,TGTGCCAGCAGTCCCTCTAGGGCCAAGCATGGCACAGATACGCAGTATTTT
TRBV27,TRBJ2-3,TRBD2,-,CASSFRLAADTQYF,TGTGCCAGCAGTTTTAGGCTAGCGGCGGATACGCAGTATTTT
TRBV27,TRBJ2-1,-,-,CASTFGGSLYNEQFF,TGTGCCAGCACTTTCGGAGGAAGTCTCTACAATGAGCAGTTCTTC
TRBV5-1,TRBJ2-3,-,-,CASSLVGDQGEPTQYF,TGCGCCAGCAGCTTGGTAGGGGACCAGGGCGAACCCACGCAGTATTTT
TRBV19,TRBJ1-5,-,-,CASSIPVGNQPQHF,TGTGCCAGTAGTATTCCGGTCGGCAATCAGCCCCAGCATTTT
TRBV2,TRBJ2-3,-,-,CASSEAWGLSTDTQYF,TGTGCCAGCAGTGAAGCTTGGGGCCTTAGCACAGATACGCAGTATTTT
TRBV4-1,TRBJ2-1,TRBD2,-,CASSQVLAGVYNEQFF,TGCGCCAGCAGCCAAGTGCTAGCGGGAGTATACAATGAGCAGTTCTTC
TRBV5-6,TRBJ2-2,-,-,CASSSTDVNTGELFF,TGTGCCAGCAGCTCGACGGACGTCAACACCGGGGAGCTGTTTTTT
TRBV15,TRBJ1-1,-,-,CATSRDRRNTEAFF,TGTGCCACCAGCAGAGACAGGAGGAACACTGAAGCTTTCTTT
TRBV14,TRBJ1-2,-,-,CASSQAGIGGYTF,TGTGCCAGCAGCCAGGCGGGAATCGGTGGCTACACCTTC
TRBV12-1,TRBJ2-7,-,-,CASSFDLGEGRYEQYF,TGTGCCAGCAGCTTTGATTTGGGGGAGGGCCGCTACGAGCAGTACTTC
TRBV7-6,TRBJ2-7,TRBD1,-,CASSSLPGQGVEQYF,TGTGCCAGCAGCTCCCTGCCGGGACAGGGTGTCGAGCAGTACTTC
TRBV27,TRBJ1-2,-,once,CASSSGAKGYGYTF,TGTGCCAGCAGTTCAGGGGCCAAGGGCTATGGCTACACCTTC
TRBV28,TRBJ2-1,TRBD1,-,CASSPGQDNEQFF,TGTGCCAGCAGTCCCGGACAGGACAATGAGCAGTTCTTC
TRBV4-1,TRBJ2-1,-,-,CASSQEGGVGNEQFF,TGCGCCAGCAGCCAAGAAGGAGGGGTCGGCAATGAGCAGTTCTTC
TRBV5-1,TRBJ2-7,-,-,CASSFRRSEQYF,TGCGCCAGCAGCTTTCGGAGGTCCGAGCAGTACTTC
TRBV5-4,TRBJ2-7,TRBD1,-,CASSRDRGISDEQYF,TGTGCCAGCAGCCGGGACAGGGGGATTTCGGACGAGCAGTACTTC
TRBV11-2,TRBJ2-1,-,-,CASNGPNEQFF,TGTGCCAGCAATGGCCCGAATGAGCAGTTCTTC
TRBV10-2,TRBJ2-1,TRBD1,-,CASSEDRVGNEQFF,TGCGCCAGCAGTGAGGACAGGGTGGGGAATGAGCAGTTCTTC
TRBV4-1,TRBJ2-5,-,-,CASSQDLETQYF,TGCGCCAGCAGCCAAGACCTGGAGACCCAGTACTTC
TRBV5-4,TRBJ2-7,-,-,CASSDVGGSYEQYF,TGTGCCAGCAGCGATGTTGGGGGCTCTTACGAGCAGTACTTC
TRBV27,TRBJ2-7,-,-,CASSLGGEQYF,TGTGCCAGCAGTTTAGGTGGCGAGCAGTACTTC